This TCR beta chain was profiled in a study of breast tumors, draining lymph nodes, adjacent tissues. Study observations and caveats: Findings are consistent with lymph node origin and intratumoral expansion of most tumor T cells.

V gave up 3 bases and J gave up 3 bases, with 13 bases separating them. The CDR3 has 15 residues. Germline V gene sequence: CDR1 KGHDR, CDR2 SFDVKD. This clonotype was detected ten times or more. Its matching antigen is unknown. TCRdb used MiXCR to reprocess the multiplex PCR reads, holding one entry per CDR3 protein. The data contain some 38,000 distinct CDR3 sequences, 36% of them singletons. The gene calls are TRBV24-1 and TRBJ2-5, with a tentative D call TRBD1 (6 bases). The sample consisted of breast tumor tissue. This clonotype originated in a female donor with breast cancer. Some clones in this sample may be carry-over from other donors' samples. CDR3 sequence: CATSDGQGGKETQYF. CDR3 nucleotide sequence: TGTGCCACCAGTGATGGACAAGGGGGAAAAGAGACCCAGTACTTC.